The T cell receptor beta chain described here comes from a study of CD8 T cells in ankylosing spondylitis. Losses at the gene ends were 5 bases for V and 8 bases for J; bases not matched to a gene: 10. This CDR3 spans 15 amino acids. As the method for making TCR beta libraries, quantitative 5'-RACE with molecular barcodes was used. MiXCR, run by TCRdb on the 5' RACE reads, gives a single entry per CDR3 protein. The profile shows roughly 190,000 distinct CDR3 sequences, over 10% of them singletons. Sequenced sample: blood, either unsorted or a sorted T cell fraction (not recorded which). The chain employs TRBV12-3 or TRBV12-4 and TRBJ1-4, with TRBD1 matching over 8 bases. This clonotype was sampled from a male donor with ankylosing spondylitis or in good health (not recorded which). The CDR3 coding sequence is TGTGCCAGCAGTGTCCTCAGGGGGCCGGGCGAAAAACTGTTTTTT. It codes for CASSVLRGPGEKLFF.